The T cell receptor beta chain described here comes from a study of CD8 T cells in ankylosing spondylitis. As concerns this clonotype: Its specificity is not known.

The CDR3 runs to 13 residues. Germline V gene data show CDR1 as MNHNS and CDR2 as SASEGT. Deletions cut 10 bases from V and 2 bases from J, with 14 bases between. By quantitative 5'-RACE with molecular barcodes, the TCR beta libraries were made. TCRdb re-called the 5' RACE reads with MiXCR, one entry per CDR3 protein. The sample comprises under 450,000 distinct CDR3 sequences, more than 15% of which are singletons, and just over 1% rests with the top ten. Overall study results and limits: Among TCR beta sequences, a motif of eight highly homologous variants appeared characteristic of ankylosing spondylitis blood. Some of these motif variants have turned up before, in reports on reactive arthritis synovial fluid and blood.

Sequencing was carried out using blood, either unsorted or a sorted T cell fraction (not recorded which). This receptor was obtained from a male donor with ankylosing spondylitis. The J gene is TRBJ1-2, the V gene TRBV6-1; D unclear. The CDR3 protein is CATTRGSNYGYTF. CDR3 in DNA: TGTGCCACCACCCGAGGCAGCAACTATGGCTACACCTTC.